This entry lists 4 T cell receptor beta chains sequenced from one sample in a study of cytomegalovirus exposure and HLA in healthy donors. The PCR ran on 60 Vbeta and 13 Jbeta primers. The table came from immunoSEQ multiplex PCR; TCRdb's copy has only in-frame clones and leaves some out. The sample has around 75,000 clones, approximately 78% seen once. What was sequenced was PBMCs. The receptors were sampled from a middle-aged man in good health and CMV-seronegative.

This clone was observed a single time. The J gene is TRBJ1-1, the V gene TRBV6-5; possibly TRBD1 for D (5 bases). The CDR3 runs 13 residues. V was pared by 5 bases and J by 7 bases, with 14 bases between. Looked up from germline, CDR1 is MNHEY and CDR2 is SVGAGI. The CDR3 nucleotides read TGTGCCAGCAGTCCCCTCGGGGGACGTGAAGCTTTCTTT. Amino acid sequence: CASSPLGGREAFF.

The genes are TRBV29-1 and TRBJ2-1; 15 nucleotides match TRBD2. The V segment lost 5 bases and the J segment 15 bases; nucleotides outside the gene matches: 5. Germline values: CDR1 SQVTM, CDR2 ANQGSEA. The CDR3 loop spans 12 amino acids. The CDR3 spells CSVWTSGGVVFF. The CDR3 DNA follows: TGCAGCGTTTGGACTAGCGGGGGGGTAGTGTTCTTC.

A few counts support this clone. The V gene is TRBV28, the J gene TRBJ1-1, with a possible D match to TRBD1 (5 bases). With 7 bases removed from V and 1 base from J, the gap between germline ends came to 16 bases. The CDR3 runs 15 residues. CDR1 and CDR2 (germline): MDHEN, SYDVKM. The CDR3 region has the DNA TGTGCCAGCATCCAAATTAGCAGGGCGAACACTGAAGCTTTCTTT. It encodes CASIQISRANTEAFF.

This clone has just a few counts. The rearrangement links TRBV29-1 to TRBJ2-3, with 9 bases identical to TRBD1. The CDR3 runs to 15 residues. Germline trimming cut 3 bases from V and 0 bases from J; bases unmatched to any gene: 4. CDR1 is SQVTM, CDR2 ANQGSEA, per germline. The CDR3: CSVDRTGASTDTQYF. In nucleotides, the CDR3 is TGCAGCGTTGACCGGACAGGGGCAAGCACAGATACGCAGTATTTT.